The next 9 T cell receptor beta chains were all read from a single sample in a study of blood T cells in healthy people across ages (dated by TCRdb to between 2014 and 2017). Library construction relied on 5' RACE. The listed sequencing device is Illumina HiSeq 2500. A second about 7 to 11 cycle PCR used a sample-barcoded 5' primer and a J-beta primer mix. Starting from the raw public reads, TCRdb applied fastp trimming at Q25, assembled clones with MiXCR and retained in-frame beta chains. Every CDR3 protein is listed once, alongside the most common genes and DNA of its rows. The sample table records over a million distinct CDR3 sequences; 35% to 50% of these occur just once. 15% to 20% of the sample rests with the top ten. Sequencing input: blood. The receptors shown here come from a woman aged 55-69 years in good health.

The DNA for the CDR3 is TGCGCCAGCAGCTTTATAGGGAGTGATTCGGATGAGCAGTTCTTC. Its translation: CASSFIGSDSDEQFF. The V and J genes are TRBV5-1 and TRBJ2-1, with D maybe TRBD2 (5 bases). The CDR3 covers 15 residues. Trimming removed 2 bases from V and 8 bases from J, with 17 bases in between. The germline V gene encodes CDR1 SGHRS and CDR2 YFSETQ.

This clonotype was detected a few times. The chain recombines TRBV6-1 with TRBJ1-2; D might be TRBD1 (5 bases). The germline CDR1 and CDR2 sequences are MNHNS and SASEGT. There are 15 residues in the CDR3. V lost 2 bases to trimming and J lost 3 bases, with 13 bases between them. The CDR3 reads CASSERGLAHYGYTF. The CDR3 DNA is TGTGCCAGCAGTGAACGGGGCCTCGCGCACTATGGCTACACCTTC.

As DNA, the CDR3 is TGTGCCAGCAGTTCGATAACTAGCGGGAAATACGAGCAGTACTTC. Protein sequence: CASSSITSGKYEQYF. The chain employs TRBV6-5 and TRBJ2-4; 10 bases are shared with TRBD2. The closer fit of TRBJ2-7 to the DNA end suggests the J call may be wrong. Germline CDR1 and CDR2: MNHEY and SVGAGI. The CDR3 extends over 15 amino acids.

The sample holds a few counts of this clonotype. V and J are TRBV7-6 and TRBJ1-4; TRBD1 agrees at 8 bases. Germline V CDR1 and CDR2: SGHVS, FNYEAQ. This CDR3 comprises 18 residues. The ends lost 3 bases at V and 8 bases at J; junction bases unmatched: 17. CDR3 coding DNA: TGTGCCAGCAGCTTCGGACAGGGTAAAATCTCGGCAGGAGAAAAACTGTTTTTT. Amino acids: CASSFGQGKISAGEKLFF.

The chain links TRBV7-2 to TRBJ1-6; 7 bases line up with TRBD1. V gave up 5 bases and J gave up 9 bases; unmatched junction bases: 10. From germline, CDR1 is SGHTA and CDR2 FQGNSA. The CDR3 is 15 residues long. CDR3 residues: CASSDPDRTGSPLHF. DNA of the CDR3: TGTGCCAGCAGCGATCCGGACAGGACGGGTTCACCCCTCCACTTT.

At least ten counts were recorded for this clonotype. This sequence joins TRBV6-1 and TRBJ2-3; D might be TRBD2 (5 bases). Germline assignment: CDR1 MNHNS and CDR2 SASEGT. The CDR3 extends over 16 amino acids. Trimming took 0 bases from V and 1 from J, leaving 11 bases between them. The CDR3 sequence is CASSEAGSRRTDTQYF. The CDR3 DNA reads TGTGCCAGCAGTGAAGCAGGGAGCCGTCGCACAGATACGCAGTATTTT.

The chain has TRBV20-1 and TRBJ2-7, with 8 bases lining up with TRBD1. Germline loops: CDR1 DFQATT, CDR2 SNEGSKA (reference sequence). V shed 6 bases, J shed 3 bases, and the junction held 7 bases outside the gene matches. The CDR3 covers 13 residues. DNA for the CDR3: TGCAGTGCCCGGGACAGGTGGGGCTACGAGCAGTACTTC. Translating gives CSARDRWGYEQYF.

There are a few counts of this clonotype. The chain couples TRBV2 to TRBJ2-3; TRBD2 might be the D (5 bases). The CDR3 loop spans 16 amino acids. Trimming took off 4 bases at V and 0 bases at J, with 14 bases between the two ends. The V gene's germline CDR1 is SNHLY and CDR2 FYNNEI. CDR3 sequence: CASSGNKAESTDTQYF. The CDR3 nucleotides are TGTGCCAGCAGTGGAAACAAAGCGGAGAGCACAGATACGCAGTATTTT.

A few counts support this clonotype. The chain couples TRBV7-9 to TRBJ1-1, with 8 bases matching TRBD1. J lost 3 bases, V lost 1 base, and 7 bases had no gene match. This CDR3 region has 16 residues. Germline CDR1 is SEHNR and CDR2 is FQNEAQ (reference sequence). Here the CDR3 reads CASSLGLPTGDTEAFF. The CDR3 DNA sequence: TGTGCCAGCAGCTTAGGGCTACCGACAGGGGACACTGAAGCTTTCTTT.